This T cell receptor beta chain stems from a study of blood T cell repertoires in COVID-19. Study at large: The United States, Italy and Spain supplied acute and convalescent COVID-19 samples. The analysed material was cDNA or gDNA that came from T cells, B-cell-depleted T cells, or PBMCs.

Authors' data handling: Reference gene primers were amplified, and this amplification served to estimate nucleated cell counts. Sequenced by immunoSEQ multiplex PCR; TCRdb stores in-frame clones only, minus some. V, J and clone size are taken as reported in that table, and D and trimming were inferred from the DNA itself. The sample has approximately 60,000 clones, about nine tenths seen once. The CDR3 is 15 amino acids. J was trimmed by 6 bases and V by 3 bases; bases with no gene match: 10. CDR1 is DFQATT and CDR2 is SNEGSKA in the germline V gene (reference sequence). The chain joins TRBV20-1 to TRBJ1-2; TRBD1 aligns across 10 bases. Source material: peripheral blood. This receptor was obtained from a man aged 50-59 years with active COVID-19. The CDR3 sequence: CSASTTAGTGDGYTF. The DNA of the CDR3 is TGCAGTGCTAGTACCACCGCCGGGACAGGGGATGGCTACACCTTC.